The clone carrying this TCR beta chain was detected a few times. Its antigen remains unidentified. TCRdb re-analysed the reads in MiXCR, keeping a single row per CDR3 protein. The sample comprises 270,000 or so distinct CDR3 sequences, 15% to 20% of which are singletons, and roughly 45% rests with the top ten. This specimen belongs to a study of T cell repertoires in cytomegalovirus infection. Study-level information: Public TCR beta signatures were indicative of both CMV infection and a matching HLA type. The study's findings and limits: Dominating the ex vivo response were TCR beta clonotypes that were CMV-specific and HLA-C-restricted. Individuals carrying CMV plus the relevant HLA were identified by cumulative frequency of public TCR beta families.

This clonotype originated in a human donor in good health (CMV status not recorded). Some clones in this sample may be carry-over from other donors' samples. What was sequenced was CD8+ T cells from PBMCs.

In nucleotides, the CDR3 is TGTGCCAGCAGCCAAGATATTGAAGGCGGCGTTAGGAATCAGCCCCAGCATTTT. Translation: CASSQDIEGGVRNQPQHF. This chain connects TRBV4-2 to TRBJ1-5; no clear D. The CDR3 runs 18 residues. The V gene lost 0 bases and the J gene lost 4 bases, with 19 bases spanning the gap. The germline V gene encodes CDR1 LGHNA and CDR2 YNFKEQ.